The 4 T cell receptor beta chains below come from one sample, sequenced in a study of CD8 T cells in ankylosing spondylitis (TCRdb year 2017). Overall study outcomes, separate from this receptor: Blood from ankylosing spondylitis patients appeared to be characterized by a TCR beta motif composed of about eight highly homologous amino acid variants.

Preparation of the library involved 5' RACE. This sample was sequenced with an Illumina HiSeq 2500. TCRdb reprocessing: public reads trimmed at Q25 with fastp, clones called with MiXCR, in-frame beta chains kept. Rows with one shared CDR3 protein collapse into an entry with the most common genes and DNA. The sample records 800,000 to 900,000 distinct CDR3 sequences, 10% to 15% of which are singletons. The top ten clones comprise approximately 0.5% of the sample. These receptors lack a known antigen. Sequenced input: blood, either unsorted or a sorted T cell fraction (not recorded which). The receptors originated from a male donor with ankylosing spondylitis.

The chain carries TRBV18 and TRBJ1-5, with D maybe TRBD1 (6 bases). This CDR3 region has 14 residues. Germline V gives CDR1 KGHSH, CDR2 LQKENI. Trimming pared 6 bases from V and 5 bases from J, leaving 14 bases between. CDR3 sequence: CASSNQGRDQPQHF. DNA for the CDR3: TGTGCCAGCTCCAACCAGGGGCGGGATCAGCCCCAGCATTTT. The full variable domain, rest sourced from reference TRBV18 and TRBJ1-5, is NAGVMQNPRHLVRRRGQEARLRCSPMKGHSHVYWYRQLPEEGLKFMVYLQKENIIDESGMPKERFSAEFPKEGPSILRIQQVVRGDSAAYFCASSNQGRDQPQHFGDGTRLSIL.

This clonotype came up a few times. CDR3 coding DNA: TGCAGTGCTAGAGCAGGGGTTGATATGAACACTGAAGCTTTCTTT. It yields the protein CSARAGVDMNTEAFF. This rearrangement joins TRBV20-1 to TRBJ1-1; D possibly corresponds to TRBD1 (6 bases). V lost 1 base and J lost 0, with 12 bases in between. Germline V gene sequence: CDR1 DFQATT, CDR2 SNEGSKA (reference sequence). This CDR3 has 15 amino acids.

This clonotype was detected only a few times. V and J are TRBV20-1 and TRBJ1-4; D gene ambiguous. The CDR3 has 13 residues. V lost 3 bases and J 8 bases, leaving 13 bases between the germline ends. Germline lookup yields CDR1 DFQATT and CDR2 SNEGSKA (reference sequence). The DNA of the CDR3 is TGCAGTGCTAGGCTCAAGGATGGGGAAAAACTGTTTTTT. Its translation: CSARLKDGEKLFF.

This clonotype has a count of ten or more. This chain uses TRBV6-5 with TRBJ2-5; no firm D call. This CDR3 has 13 residues. V lost 0 bases and J lost 2, with 4 bases in between. Germline V lookup: CDR1 MNHEY, CDR2 SVGAGI. In DNA, the CDR3 is TGTGCCAGCAGTTACTCCATACAAGAGACCCAGTACTTC. This codes for CASSYSIQETQYF.